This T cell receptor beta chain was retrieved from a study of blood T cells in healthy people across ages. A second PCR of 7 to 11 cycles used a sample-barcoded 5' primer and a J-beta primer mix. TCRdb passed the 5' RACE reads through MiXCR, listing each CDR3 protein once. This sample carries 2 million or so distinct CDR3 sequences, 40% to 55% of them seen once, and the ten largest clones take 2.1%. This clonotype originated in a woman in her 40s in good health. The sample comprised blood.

In DNA form, the CDR3 reads TGTGCCAGCAGCCTACAGACAGGGAACCAAGAGACCCAGTACTTC. This translates into CASSLQTGNQETQYF. The chain employs TRBV7-2 and TRBJ2-5; 7 bases agree with TRBD1. The V gene's germline CDR1 is SGHTA and CDR2 FQGNSA. With V trimmed by 5 bases and J by 0 bases, 6 bases remained unmatched. The CDR3 runs 15 residues.